The present entry profiles one T cell receptor (beta chain) with its context. The antigen it recognizes is unknown. Per-base quality was not reported, and no clone a single base away is much larger than it. The immunoSEQ Assay, which relies on bias-controlled multiplex PCR amplification of genomic DNA, was used to profile TCRbeta CDR3 regions. Per the source publication's procedure: To quantify the absolute abundance of each unique TCRbeta CDR3 region, the sequences were collapsed and filtered. Differential abundance was tested with two models: a binomial (Fisher-equivalent) model and a beta-binomial model that adds time-dependent variance fitted from healthy donors. Clones with fewer than 5 combined templates were removed, and differential abundance was called for clones with a Benjamini-Hochberg FDR below 0.01. Beta-binomial variance was modeled as a function of total template count across the two samples using the form v = (b*log(k)+a)^2. TCRdb re-hosts the immuneACCESS table, in-frame sequences only. Its copies lack some clones; in the studies checked, an unresolved V gene accounts for under half of them, and the cause for the rest is not known. V and J calls and clone size are given by that table; D and trimming were obtained from the DNA. The sample table holds some 65,000 clones, of which roughly four fifths were seen once. Roughly 19% of the sample goes to the ten largest clones.

This record belongs to a study of identifying expanded T cells in peripheral blood (dated by TCRdb to 2018 to 2020). About the full investigation: Technical replicates were generated by sequencing separate aliquots of the same genomic DNA pool, with four replicates compared pairwise. The paper as a whole reports these results and caveats: The binomial model flagged around 1.2 differentially abundant clones between technical replicates but roughly 15 over approximately 2 weeks and around 20 over around four weeks. For all healthy donors, the variance in clone template counts between roughly 2-week samples rose significantly as total template count increased. The authors expected biological variance in healthy repertoires might increase further over much longer intervals such as months to years. Across all healthy-donor time intervals, the beta-binomial model significantly cut both the number of clones called differentially abundant and the false-positive rate.

During the collection period, no infections or other immune events were recorded for the healthy donors. Healthy-donor blood repertoires served as a training cohort to calibrate time-dependent variance in a beta-binomial model of T-cell clone differential abundance. The training cohort was composed of roughly ten healthy donors, 3 female and 7 male. On average the donors were about 40 years old, and their ages spanned 29 to 64 years. Obtained from a commercial supplier, whole blood was collected from each healthy donor at three time points set around two weeks apart. Genomic DNA was extracted from unsorted whole blood for immunosequencing. V loses 1 base of germline sequence and J loses 3 bases, and the interval between the two ends is 6 bases. From a lookup of the germline V gene, CDR1 and CDR2 are LGHNA and YNFKEQ. The CDR3, from cysteine to phenylalanine, totals 14 residues. Only CDR3 DNA remains: 42 bases, in frame from the first base.

This sequence was found in a person aged 18 to 75 in good health. The sequence joins TRBV4-2 to TRBJ2-2, with a tentative D gene TRBD2 over 5 matching bases. Sequencing was done on a sample of blood. In nucleotide form, the sequence is TGTGCCAGCAGCCAAGCGGAGGACACCGGGGAGCTGTTTTTT. Its protein is CASSQAEDTGELFF.